Presented here are 25 T cell receptor beta chains from one specimen sequenced in a study of T-cell memory formation after mild COVID-19. Via MiXCR, TCRdb re-called the 5' RACE reads, giving one row per CDR3 protein. Seen here are approximately 150,000 distinct CDR3 sequences, about 6% observed once, and the top ten hold more than 2%. Sequencing input: PBMCs or a T cell subset sorted from them (not recorded which). Source of these receptors: an adult woman who had mild COVID-19 (a few samples of this study predate the infection). Cell type and time point are not known.

The V call is TRBV6-6, the J call TRBJ2-1; 7 nucleotides line up with TRBD2. The CDR3 sequence is 15 residues long. V gave up 3 bases and J gave up 2 bases; unmatched junction bases: 4. Germline values: CDR1 MNHNY, CDR2 SVGAGI (reference sequence). The CDR3 protein is CASSYAAGPYNEQFF. The CDR3 nucleotides read TGTGCCAGCAGTTATGCAGCGGGGCCCTACAATGAGCAGTTCTTC.

V and J are TRBV6-5 and TRBJ1-5, with D unresolved. There are 12 residues in the CDR3. Per germline, CDR1 MNHEY and CDR2 SVGAGI. The V gene lost 8 bases and the J gene lost 4 bases, with 9 bases spanning the gap. CDR3 loop: CASRTGNQPQHF. DNA of the CDR3: TGTGCCAGCCGGACGGGGAATCAGCCCCAGCATTTT.

This clonotype has at least ten counts. This chain joins TRBV25-1 and TRBJ1-1, with a possible D match to TRBD1 (6 bases). The CDR3 has 14 residues. The V and J ends lost 4 bases and 4 bases respectively, with 13 bases between them. Per germline, CDR1 MGHDK and CDR2 SYGVNS. The DNA for the CDR3 is TGTGCCAGCAGTGGACCACAGGGTCCCACTGAAGCTTTCTTT. Its protein is CASSGPQGPTEAFF.

This clonotype came up many times. The chain is built from TRBV12-3 or TRBV12-4 and TRBJ2-3; perhaps TRBD2 as D (6 bases). Trimming stripped 4 bases from V and 4 bases from J, with 15 bases between. CDR3 size: 15 residues. The CDR3 loop is CASSSPGGPADTQYF. The CDR3 DNA follows: TGTGCCAGCAGTTCCCCCGGGGGACCGGCAGATACGCAGTATTTT.

The chain joins TRBV12-3 or TRBV12-4 to TRBJ2-7; D gene unclear. The V end lost 1 base, the J end lost 9 bases, and 10 bases lay between the germline ends. This CDR3 spans 12 amino acids. CDR3 DNA: TGTGCCAGCAGTTTAGACAGCAGGCGGCAGTACTTC. It translates to CASSLDSRRQYF.

This clonotype was found many times. This chain joins TRBV7-2 and TRBJ2-3; no reliable D call. Germline V lookup: CDR1 SGHTA, CDR2 FQGNSA. Trimming cost V 1 base and J 4 bases, with 3 bases left between them. The CDR3 extends over 12 amino acids. Written as DNA, the CDR3 is TGTGCCAGCAGCTTAGTCCCAGATACGCAGTATTTT. Protein product: CASSLVPDTQYF. The variable domain in full, with the rest retrieved from reference TRBV7-2 and TRBJ2-3, is GAGVSQSPSNKVTEKGKDVELRCDPISGHTALYWYRQSLGQGLEFLIYFQGNSAPDKSGLPSDRFSAERTGGSVSTLTIQRTQQEDSAVYLCASSLVPDTQYFGPGTRLTVL.

This clonotype appeared many times. The V call is TRBV24-1, the J call TRBJ1-5, with D perhaps TRBD1 (5 bases). Between the trimmed V and J ends, which lost 4 bases and 3 bases, there was a span of 15 bases. The CDR3 has 16 residues. The germline gives CDR1 KGHDR, CDR2 SFDVKD. CDR3 in amino acids: CATSEKGRIDNQPQHF. The CDR3, as DNA: TGTGCCACCAGTGAAAAGGGACGGATAGACAATCAGCCCCAGCATTTT.

This clonotype was detected a few times. The chain has TRBV19 and TRBJ2-4; D is perhaps TRBD1 or TRBD2 (5 bases each). The V gene's germline CDR1 is LNHDA and CDR2 SQIVND (reference sequence). V was shortened by 3 bases and J by 7 bases, with 16 bases between the two germline ends. CDR3 length equals 15 residues. The CDR3 bases are TGTGCCAGTAGTATGAGGGTCAGGGATGCGAACATTCAGTACTTC. Translation: CASSMRVRDANIQYF.

There are many counts of this clonotype. This chain joins TRBV15 and TRBJ2-7; either TRBD1 or TRBD2 may supply D (5 bases each). The V gene's germline CDR1 is LNHNV and CDR2 YYDKDF (reference sequence). This CDR3 is built from 15 residues. V lost 1 base, J lost 4 bases, and 14 bases lay in between. The CDR3: CATSRGSGTEYEQYF. CDR3 DNA sequence: TGTGCCACCAGCAGAGGTTCCGGGACGGAGTACGAGCAGTACTTC.

This clonotype has ten or more counts. This chain connects TRBV6-6 to TRBJ2-3; D is undetermined. Trimming removed 7 bases from V and 3 bases from J, with 5 bases in between. Germline V gives CDR1 MNHNY, CDR2 SVGAGI (reference sequence). The CDR3 spans 11 residues. CDR3 sequence (DNA): TGTGCCAGCAAACTTACAGATACGCAGTATTTT. It is translated as CASKLTDTQYF.

Ten or more counts support this clonotype. V and J are TRBV29-1 and TRBJ2-5, with 7 bases matching TRBD2. This CDR3 has 12 amino acids. Germline-derived CDR1 and CDR2 are SQVTM and ANQGSEA. With 7 bases clipped from V and 3 bases from J, the junction kept 5 bases outside the gene matches. The CDR3 region is CSGGRAEETQYF. In nucleotides, the CDR3 is TGCAGCGGGGGGAGGGCAGAAGAGACCCAGTACTTC.

This clonotype turned up a few times. The CDR3 protein is CAISDLAKSSYEQYF. As DNA, the CDR3 is TGTGCCATCAGTGACCTAGCCAAATCATCATACGAGCAGTACTTC. The chain joins TRBV10-3 to TRBJ2-7; a weak D match, TRBD2 (5 bases). Per the germline V gene, CDR1 is ENHRY and CDR2 is SYGVKD. CDR3 size: 15 residues. With 3 bases removed from V and 4 bases from J, the gap between germline ends came to 16 bases.

In its sample, this clonotype was seen many times. V and J are TRBV11-2 and TRBJ2-7, with D perhaps assigned TRBD1 or TRBD2 (5 bases each). Germline CDR1 and CDR2: SGHAT and FQNNGV. V was trimmed by 0 bases and J by 10 bases, leaving 13 bases between them. The CDR3 has 13 residues. In nucleotides, the CDR3 is TGTGCCAGCAGCTTAGATTTGTCCAGGGACCAGTACTTC. It codes for CASSLDLSRDQYF.

This clonotype was recorded at least ten times. The V gene is TRBV7-8, the J gene TRBJ1-2; D ambiguous. The CDR3 is made up of 15 amino acids. V shed 2 bases and J shed 0 bases, with 10 bases lying between them. In germline, CDR1 is SGHVS, CDR2 FQNEAQ. CDR3: CASSLLDRSNYGYTF. DNA of the CDR3: TGTGCCAGCAGCTTATTGGATCGGTCTAACTATGGCTACACCTTC.

V gene TRBV2 combines with J gene TRBJ2-2; 7 bases line up with TRBD2. The CDR3 loop spans 13 amino acids. V gave up 6 bases and J gave up 4 bases; unmatched junction bases: 2. Germline-derived CDR1 and CDR2 are SNHLY and FYNNEI. In nucleotides, the CDR3 is TGTGCCAGCAGGTGGGAGGGCACCGGGGAGCTGTTTTTT. Translating it yields CASRWEGTGELFF.

Many counts were recorded for this clonotype. The CDR3 loop is CASSEVVAARVRTGELFF. CDR3 bases: TGTGCCAGCAGTGAAGTTGTTGCCGCCAGGGTACGAACCGGGGAGCTGTTTTTT. The V gene is TRBV2, the J gene TRBJ2-2; maybe TRBD1 (5 bases). This CDR3 has 18 residues. CDR1 SNHLY and CDR2 FYNNEI come from the germline V gene. V lost 1 base and J lost 5, with 20 bases in between.

This clonotype was picked up a small number of times. V usage is TRBV7-6 and J usage is TRBJ2-5, with TRBD2 matching over 8 bases. The germline V gene encodes CDR1 SGHVS and CDR2 FNYEAQ. The CDR3 contains 14 residues. V shed 4 bases and J 2 bases; nucleotides not matched to a gene: 3. CDR3 nucleotides: TGTGCCAGCAGCTCTGGGACTAGGCAAGAGACCCAGTACTTC. It specifies CASSSGTRQETQYF.

In this sample, this clonotype turned up many times. The chain couples TRBV5-1 to TRBJ2-2; 8 bases map to TRBD1. Germline V lookup: CDR1 SGHRS, CDR2 YFSETQ. The CDR3 is 16 residues long. V trimming: 0 bases; J trimming: 4 bases; junction bases outside the gene matches: 5. CDR3: CASSLGRTGLTGELFF. In DNA form, the CDR3 reads TGCGCCAGCAGCTTGGGCCGGACAGGGCTCACCGGGGAGCTGTTTTTT. Using reference TRBV5-1 and TRBJ2-2 for the parts outside the CDR3, the full variable domain is KAGVTQTPRYLIKTRGQQVTLSCSPISGHRSVSWYQQTPGQGLQFLFEYFSETQRNKGNFPGRFSGRQFSNSRSEMNVSTLELGDSALYLCASSLGRTGLTGELFFGEGSRLTVL.

Only a few counts were recorded for this clonotype. The V gene is TRBV4-3, the J gene TRBJ2-5; D is possibly TRBD1 (5 bases). The CDR3 extends over 16 amino acids. Germline V gene lookup returns CDR1 LGHNA and CDR2 YSLEER. The ends were cut back, 0 bases at V and 7 bases at J, with 18 bases in the middle. CDR3 loop: CASSQDFITATGTQYF. The DNA for the CDR3 is TGCGCCAGCAGCCAAGATTTTATTACGGCTACAGGGACCCAGTACTTC.

This clonotype was picked up a small number of times. The chain couples TRBV9 to TRBJ2-1; 14 nucleotides match TRBD2. The ends lost 2 bases at V and 1 base at J; junction bases unmatched: 14. Germline CDR1 and CDR2: SGDLS and YYNGEE. The CDR3 runs 21 residues. This CDR3 is CASSVSVGGLAGAESYNEQFF. CDR3 bases: TGTGCCAGCAGCGTTAGCGTCGGGGGACTAGCGGGAGCGGAATCCTACAATGAGCAGTTCTTC.

The chain employs TRBV24-1 and TRBJ2-2, with 8 bases aligning to TRBD1. Germline-derived CDR1 and CDR2 are KGHDR and SFDVKD. Unmatched junction bases numbered 14, after V lost 4 bases and J lost 8 bases. This CDR3 region has 17 residues. CDR3 bases: TGTGCCACCAGTGAGCCAGACAGGGGCACCTTGGCGGGGGAGCTGTTTTTT. Translating gives CATSEPDRGTLAGELFF.

This clonotype was seen ten or more times. The chain links TRBV10-3 to TRBJ2-5; 7 bases align to TRBD1. From germline, CDR1 is ENHRY and CDR2 SYGVKD. This CDR3 is built from 16 residues. V trimming: 1 base; J trimming: 2 bases; junction bases outside the gene matches: 7. The CDR3 nucleotides are TGTGCCATCAGTGAGTGGGACAGCTTCTATCAAGAGACCCAGTACTTC. Its translation is CAISEWDSFYQETQYF.

The chain recombines TRBV5-5 with TRBJ1-3; D is perhaps TRBD1 (5 bases). Germline CDR1 is SGHKS and CDR2 is YYEKEE (reference sequence). Deletions cut 0 bases from V and 6 bases from J, with 13 bases between. The CDR3 is made up of 15 amino acids. CDR3 region: CASSLGVTDKNTIYF. The CDR3 nucleotides read TGTGCCAGCAGCTTGGGTGTGACGGACAAAAACACCATATATTTT.

CDR3 sequence: CASSPQGQGYEQYF. CDR3 nucleotides: TGTGCCAGCAGCCCTCAAGGCCAGGGGTACGAGCAGTACTTC. The chain combines TRBV4-2 with TRBJ2-7; maybe TRBD1 (6 bases). Germline V CDR1 and CDR2: LGHNA, YNFKEQ. Trimming took 4 bases from V and 4 from J, leaving 14 bases between them. CDR3 size: 14 residues.

The V call is TRBV5-1, the J call TRBJ2-7; 8 bases align to TRBD2. V lost 4 bases to trimming and J lost 3 bases; unmatched junction nucleotides: 9. The CDR3 spans 15 residues. Germline V gene lookup returns CDR1 SGHRS and CDR2 YFSETQ. The CDR3 spells CASSQKRGSGYEQYF. CDR3 nucleotide sequence: TGCGCCAGCAGCCAGAAGCGGGGGAGTGGCTACGAGCAGTACTTC.